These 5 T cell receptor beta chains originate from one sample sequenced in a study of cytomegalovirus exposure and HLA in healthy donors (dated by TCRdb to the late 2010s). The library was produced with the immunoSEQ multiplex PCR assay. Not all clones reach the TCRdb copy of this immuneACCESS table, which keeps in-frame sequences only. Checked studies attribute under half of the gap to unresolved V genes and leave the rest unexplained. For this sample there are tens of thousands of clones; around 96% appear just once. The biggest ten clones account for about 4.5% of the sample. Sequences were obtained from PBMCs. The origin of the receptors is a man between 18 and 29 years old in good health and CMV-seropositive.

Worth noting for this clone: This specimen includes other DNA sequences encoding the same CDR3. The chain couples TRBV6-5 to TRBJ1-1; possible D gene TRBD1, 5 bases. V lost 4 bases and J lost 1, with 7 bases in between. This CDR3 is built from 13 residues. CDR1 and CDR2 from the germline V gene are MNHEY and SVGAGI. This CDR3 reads CASSSGQNTEAFF. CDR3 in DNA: TGTGCCAGCAGTTCTGGACAGAACACTGAAGCTTTCTTT.

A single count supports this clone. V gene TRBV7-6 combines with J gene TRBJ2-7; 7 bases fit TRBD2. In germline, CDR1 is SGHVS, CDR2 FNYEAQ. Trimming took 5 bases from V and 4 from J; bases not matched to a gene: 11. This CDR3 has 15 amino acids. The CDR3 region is CASSPRPGGTYEQYF. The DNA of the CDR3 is TGTGCCAGCAGCCCCCGACCCGGGGGGACTTACGAGCAGTACTTC.

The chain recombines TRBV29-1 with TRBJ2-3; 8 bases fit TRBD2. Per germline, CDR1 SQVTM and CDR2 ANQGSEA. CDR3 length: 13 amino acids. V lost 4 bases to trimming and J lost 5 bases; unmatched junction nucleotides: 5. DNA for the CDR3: TGCAGCGTTGGAGCGGGAGTCGAAGATACGCAGTATTTT. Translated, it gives CSVGAGVEDTQYF.

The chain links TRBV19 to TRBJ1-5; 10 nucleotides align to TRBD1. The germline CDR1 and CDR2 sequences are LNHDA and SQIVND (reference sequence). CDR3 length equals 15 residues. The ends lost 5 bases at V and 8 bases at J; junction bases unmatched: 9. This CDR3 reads CASSPGQGTGEPQHF. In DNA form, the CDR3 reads TGTGCCAGTAGTCCGGGACAGGGGACTGGAGAGCCCCAGCATTTT.

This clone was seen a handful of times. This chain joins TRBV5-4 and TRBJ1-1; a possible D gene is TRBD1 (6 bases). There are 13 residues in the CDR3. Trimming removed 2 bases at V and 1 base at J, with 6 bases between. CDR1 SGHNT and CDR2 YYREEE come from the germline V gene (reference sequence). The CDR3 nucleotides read TGTGCCAGCAGCTTCAGGGGGAACACTGAAGCTTTCTTT. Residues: CASSFRGNTEAFF.